A single sample is the source of the 14 T cell receptor beta chains below, sequenced in a study of blood T cell repertoires in COVID-19. The assay was immunoSEQ multiplex PCR, and TCRdb's table has in-frame clones only and misses some. The sample contains approximately 300,000 clones, around 90% of which appear only once. Sequencing was done on a sample of PBMCs or T cells enriched from blood (not recorded which). The receptors here all came from a woman aged 30 to 39 who had recovered from COVID-19.

The chain is built from TRBV5-4 and TRBJ2-3; D may be TRBD1 (6 bases). The germline V gene encodes CDR1 SGHNT and CDR2 YYREEE (reference sequence). The CDR3 is 15 residues long. The germline V and J ends were trimmed by 1 base and 2 bases, with 11 bases remaining between them. The CDR3 DNA reads TGTGCCAGCAGCTTGAGCCAGGGGAACACAGATACGCAGTATTTT. This translates into CASSLSQGNTDTQYF.

The rearrangement uses TRBV7-2 and TRBJ2-5; D is ambiguous. The V gene's germline CDR1 is SGHTA and CDR2 FQGNSA. V was clipped by 3 bases and J by 1 base, with 6 bases between them. The CDR3 covers 13 residues. CDR3 residues: CASSFSIQETQYF. The CDR3, as DNA: TGTGCCAGCAGCTTTAGTATCCAAGAGACCCAGTACTTC.

This rearrangement joins TRBV25-1 to TRBJ2-1, with 9 bases fitting TRBD2. V lost 2 bases to trimming and J lost 7 bases; unmatched junction nucleotides: 6. The CDR3 contains 15 residues. Germline lookup yields CDR1 MGHDK and CDR2 SYGVNS. The CDR3 region has the DNA TGTGCCAGCAGTGAAGCGGGGGGGCCGAGAAATGAGCAGTTCTTC. It yields the protein CASSEAGGPRNEQFF. The full variable domain, in which reference TRBV25-1 and TRBJ2-1 provide the parts outside the CDR3, is EADIYQTPRYLVIGTGKKITLECSQTMGHDKMYWYQQDPGMELHLIHYSYGVNSTEKGDLSSESTVSRIRTEHFPLTLESARPSHTSQYLCASSEAGGPRNEQFFGPGTRLTVL.

Turning to this clone: The junction shows a germline mismatch at one end, possibly a read error. V gene TRBV18 combines with J gene TRBJ1-5; 10 bases match TRBD1. Germline V CDR1 and CDR2: KGHSH, LQKENI. The CDR3 runs to 14 residues. CDR3 coding DNA: TGTGCCAGCTCACCGGGACAGGGGAATCAGGCCCAGCATTTT. Encoded protein: CASSPGQGNQAQHF.

In this sample, this clone turned up once. The rearrangement uses TRBV27 and TRBJ2-7; TRBD1 aligns across 7 bases. Per the germline V gene, CDR1 is MNHEY and CDR2 is SMNVEV (reference sequence). J was trimmed by 2 bases and V by 3 bases; bases with no gene match: 4. The CDR3 spans 14 residues. The CDR3 bases are TGTGCCAGCAGTTTCGGGGACAGCACCTACGAGCAGTACTTC. It encodes CASSFGDSTYEQYF.

The V gene is TRBV4-1, the J gene TRBJ1-3; TRBD1 matches 8 bases. CDR3 length: 22 amino acids. Germline lookup yields CDR1 MGHRA and CDR2 YSYEKL. V lost 9 bases and J lost 0; bases outside the gene matches: 28. The CDR3 here is CARGRKNRDRIEGGSSGNTIYF. The CDR3 DNA reads as TGCGCCAGGGGCCGAAAAAACCGGGACAGGATTGAGGGGGGGAGCTCTGGAAACACCATATATTTT.

The gene calls are TRBV5-4 and TRBJ2-7; D ambiguous. Germline lookup yields CDR1 SGHNT and CDR2 YYREEE (reference sequence). Trimming pared 0 bases from V and 2 bases from J, leaving 6 bases between. The CDR3 has 13 amino acids. This CDR3 is CASSLGAPYEQYF. In DNA form, the CDR3 reads TGTGCCAGCAGCTTGGGGGCACCCTACGAGCAGTACTTC.

On this clone itself: This CDR3 is also generated by other DNA sequences in the sample. This sequence joins TRBV28 and TRBJ1-2; 8 nucleotides align to TRBD1. This CDR3 has 12 residues. J gave up 8 bases and V 6 bases, and 5 bases lay outside the gene matches. The germline V gene encodes CDR1 MDHEN and CDR2 SYDVKM. This CDR3 is CASSLQGAGYTF. CDR3 coding DNA: TGTGCCAGCAGCCTCCAGGGGGCGGGCTACACCTTC.

The V gene is TRBV18, the J gene TRBJ1-2, with D unresolved. Germline V gives CDR1 KGHSH, CDR2 LQKENI. This CDR3 has 12 residues. Trimming shortened V by 1 base and J by 8 bases, and 8 bases separated the two germline ends. The CDR3 bases are TGTGCCAGCTCACCACTAGCGGGGGGCTACACCTTC. This translates into CASSPLAGGYTF.

This CDR3 reads CASSQLGQGRTLEVDTQYF. As DNA, the CDR3 is TGTGCCAGCAGCCAACTAGGCCAGGGGCGGACCCTGGAGGTGGATACGCAGTATTTT. The chain is built from TRBV16 and TRBJ2-3; weak D call: TRBD1 (6 bases). Germline-derived CDR1 and CDR2 are KGHSY and FQNENV. V was trimmed by 2 bases and J by 6 bases, leaving 27 bases between them. The CDR3 covers 19 residues.

The chain joins TRBV6-5 to TRBJ2-5; TRBD2 agrees at 10 bases. Trimming took 6 bases from V and 4 from J; bases not matched to a gene: 5. Germline values: CDR1 MNHEY, CDR2 SVGAGI. The CDR3 sequence is 14 residues long. The CDR3 spells CASRRAGGLETQYF. Here the CDR3 DNA reads TGTGCCAGCAGGCGAGCGGGGGGGCTAGAGACCCAGTACTTC.

The CDR3 DNA follows: TGTGCCAGCAGGGACAGGGGGTTGAGCTCTGAAGCTTTCTTT. This translates into CASRDRGLSSEAFF. This rearrangement joins TRBV6-5 to TRBJ1-1, with 10 positions matching TRBD1. The germline V gene has CDR1 MNHEY and CDR2 SVGAGI. The CDR3 loop spans 14 amino acids. Trimming cost V 6 bases and J 6 bases; bases outside gene matches: 7.

The chain joins TRBV28 to TRBJ2-7; 9 bases agree with TRBD1. CDR3 length: 14 residues. Trimming at V came to 6 bases and at J to 6 bases, leaving 9 bases not matched to a gene. The germline V gene encodes CDR1 MDHEN and CDR2 SYDVKM. The CDR3: CASSPGGQGREQYF. In DNA, the CDR3 is TGTGCCAGCAGCCCCGGGGGACAGGGTCGCGAGCAGTACTTC. The whole variable domain, filled in from reference TRBV28 and TRBJ2-7, reads DVKVTQSSRYLVKRTGEKVFLECVQDMDHENMFWYRQDPGLGLRLIYFSYDVKMKEKGDIPEGYSVSREKKERFSLILESASTNQTSMYLCASSPGGQGREQYFGPGTRLTVT.

The chain joins TRBV4-3 to TRBJ2-1; weak D call: TRBD2 (6 bases). The V and J ends lost 0 bases and 4 bases respectively, with 10 bases between them. Germline-derived CDR1 and CDR2 are LGHNA and YSLEER. This CDR3 region has 15 residues. Written as DNA, the CDR3 is TGCGCCAGCAGCCAAGATCGGGGGAGGTACAATGAGCAGTTCTTC. Its protein is CASSQDRGRYNEQFF.